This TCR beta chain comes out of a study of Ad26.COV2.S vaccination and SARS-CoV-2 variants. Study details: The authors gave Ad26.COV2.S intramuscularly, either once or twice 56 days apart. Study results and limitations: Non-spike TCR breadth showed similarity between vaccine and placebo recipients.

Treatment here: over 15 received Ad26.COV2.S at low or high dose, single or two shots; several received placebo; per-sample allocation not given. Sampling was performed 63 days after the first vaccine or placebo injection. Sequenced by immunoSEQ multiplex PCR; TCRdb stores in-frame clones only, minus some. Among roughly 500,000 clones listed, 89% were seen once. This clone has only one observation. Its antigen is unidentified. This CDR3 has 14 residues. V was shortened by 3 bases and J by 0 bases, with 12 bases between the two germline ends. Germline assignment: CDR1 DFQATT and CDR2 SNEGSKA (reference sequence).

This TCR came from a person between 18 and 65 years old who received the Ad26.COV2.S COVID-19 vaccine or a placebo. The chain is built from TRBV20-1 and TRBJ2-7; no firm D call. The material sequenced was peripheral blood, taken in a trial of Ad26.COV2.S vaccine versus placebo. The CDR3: CSASNSASSYEQYF. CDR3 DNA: TGCAGTGCTAGTAACTCGGCTAGCTCCTACGAGCAGTACTTC.